This T cell receptor (beta chain) originates from a study of cytomegalovirus exposure and HLA in healthy donors (dated by TCRdb to 2016 to 2017). About the investigation overall: An earlier analysis of several hundred of the donors reported about 300 Gb of sequence data and some 110 million unique TCR beta sequences obtained from about 179 million T cells. A later genetic analysis took genome-wide SNP genotypes for about 65% of the roughly 670 donors and used that subset as a discovery cohort. In the later analysis, no new phenotypic data were used to find candidate immune exposures; instead, reliance was placed on TCR beta sequences and their occurrence across donors. To predict cytomegalovirus infection status, the study combined high-throughput TCR immunosequencing, statistical association of individual TCRs with disease status, and machine learning. Using immunosequencing, the study profiled T cell repertoires from 500 to 800 subjects and related those repertoires to cytomegalovirus serostatus. All discovery cohort repertoires had been generated on a single sequencing platform. On average, about 240,000 unique TCR beta nucleotide sequences were sequenced per donor among 398 genotyped donors of the cohort, with 15% to 20% of those sequences being non-productive. An early release covering roughly 580 HLA-typed donors comprised 250 to 350 gigabases of sequencing data and some 79 million unique TCR sequences. In an earlier analysis of 587 of the donors, high-throughput TCR beta sequencing was used to judge whether each TCR beta V gene segment behaved as functional or pseudogenic. Class I and class II HLA loci were covered by the typing at four-digit resolution. In addition to the first cohort of 500 to 850 subjects, a separate validation cohort of under 150 different subjects was used. To study patterns of TCR occurrence, a later analysis re-analyzed previously published TCR beta repertoires from 700 or so donors and added high-resolution HLA genotyping. The number of donors typed differed by locus, with 629-630 for A, B, C, DRB1 and DQB1, around 500 for DQA1, nearly 610 for DPA1, and around 450 for DPB1. Donor age, sex, ethnicity and CMV serostatus were compiled alongside the repertoire data. The study was designed to test whether signatures of past pathogen exposure could be identified by cataloging public T cell receptors. Roughly 5 DR-DQ haplotypes were handled as single units for association and clustering, since linkage in the cohort was strong. Of the 350 to 400 genotyped donors, around 81% fell in the genetic ancestry cluster associated with self-reported Caucasian donors. Overall study outcomes, separate from this receptor: In this cohort, only TCR beta chains were sequenced, and detectable features were limited by the absence of alpha or paired-chain data. Because some donors lacked HLA typing at each locus, the association tests relied only on the typed subset. Across donors, most TCR sequences were observed very rarely, whereas some public TCRs were present in many individuals. Most CMV-associated TCR beta chains appeared to be HLA-restricted in a later analysis, and the HLA associations seemed to be driven largely by CMV exposure. In a later analysis, HLA-associated TCR beta chains were found to be more clonally expanded and to have lower generation probabilities than equally common non-associated chains. Correlated functional status among segregating V segments might be attributable to linkage disequilibrium, but an unknown experimental factor could not be ruled out. A later analysis found that TCR association rates varied across HLA loci, with DRB1 alleles showing the most associated TCRs and HLA-C alleles the fewest. According to the authors, the approach could potentially be generalized to other disease states and immunological phenotypes. In vitro tests confirmed that three of the cytomegalovirus-associated TCR beta chains recognize cytomegalovirus antigens. A further reported finding was that TCR beta sequences accurately predicted the HLA-A and HLA-B alleles for most subjects in the first cohort. An association between a missense DCLRE1C variant and V-gene and J-gene trimming of TCR beta chains was found in a later genetic analysis and replicated in an independent cohort. According to a later genetic analysis, donors in an Asian-associated ancestry cluster had fewer N-insertions in productive TCRs than the roughly 700-donor mean. Some 16 rarely observed V segments, including chromosome 9 orphons, were excluded from the earlier analysis of almost 600 of the donors because counts were too low. Immune exposure information for the cohort was limited to CMV serostatus. In both the original and validation cohorts, the classifier was reported to diagnose cytomegalovirus status with high specificity and sensitivity. A group of highly shared sequence variants was considered likely to be a technical artifact of the sequencing pipeline. In a later analysis, over 15,000 TCR beta sequences were associated with specific HLA alleles at a false discovery rate of 0.05. The presence/absence analyses assumed that sequencing depth was roughly uniform across donors, and that assumption may not be true. The study listed 150 to 200 TCR beta chains as associated with cytomegalovirus. In a later analysis, several top co-occurrence clusters were reported to appear linked to parvovirus B19, influenza, CMV and Epstein-Barr virus. Assigning TCR associations to individual alleles was difficult when HLA alleles, especially DR and DQ, strongly co-occurred. An earlier analysis of approximately 530 of the donors showed that most TCR beta V segments appeared in productive rearrangements either about 87% or about 30% of the time, which broadly matched IMGT annotations.

The method behind the library was the immunoSEQ multiplex PCR assay. A mixture of 60 forward primers for TCR Vbeta segments and 13 reverse primers for TCR Jbeta segments was used in the multiplex PCR. The CDR3 region of rearranged TCR beta genes was amplified from genomic DNA with a multiplex PCR assay. The amplified TCR beta libraries were sequenced on the Illumina HiSeq System as 87-base-pair reads. As for how the authors treated the data: A later analysis counted tens of millions of unique TCR beta chains across the 550 to 750 repertoires, and 9 million to 14 million of these chains were shared by at least two donors. Raw reads were error-corrected and collapsed into unique sequences by a nearest-neighbor algorithm in which closely related sequences were merged to remove PCR and sequencing errors. CDR3 sequences were aligned to IMGT reference sequences to assign V, D and J gene segments. For a sequence to be retained, a match of at least six nucleotides was required to both a V gene segment and a J gene segment. A rearrangement was called productive if the CDR3 had no stop codons and remained in frame with V and J, and every other rearrangement was called non-productive. Following IMGT convention, CDR3 was defined as the stretch from the second conserved V-encoded cysteine to the conserved J-encoded phenylalanine. The earlier analysis of some 580 of the donors excluded any sequence lacking an unambiguous match to a single V gene segment. An earlier analysis of several hundred of the donors called V segments functional above 56.7% productive rearrangements and segregating when the between-donor standard deviation exceeded 5%. A statistical classification framework was developed to diagnose cytomegalovirus status using the catalog of TCR beta chain sequences. A later analysis assigned V and J genes by comparing TCR nucleotide sequences with IMGT/GENE-DB human TR gene sequences. In a later analysis, CDR3 sequences and most-parsimonious VDJ recombination scenarios were assigned using the TCRdist pipeline. A later analysis defined each TCR beta chain by its CDR3 amino acid sequence plus V-gene family, and excluded reads lacking a unique V-gene family. In a later analysis, approximately 590 highly shared, low-generation-probability nucleotide sequences were removed to address suspected cross-contamination and a sequencing artifact. For each public chain, a later analysis derived a clonal expansion index from normalized ranks of inferred template counts within each repertoire. In a later analysis, generation probabilities were computed using a VDJ recombination model fitted to out-of-frame rearrangements, and the results were checked against IGoR. In a later analysis, TCR-TCR, TCR-HLA and TCR-CMV co-occurrence was scored with hypergeometric tests, and a repertoire-size bias correction was applied to TCR pairs. In a later analysis, false discovery rates were estimated by permuting HLA or CMV assignments 20 times. In a later analysis, co-occurring TCRs were grouped with DBSCAN, and TCRdist sequence similarity was added when clustering was performed within HLA-allele-positive subsets. Co-occurrence clustering excluded repertoires with fewer than 30,000 or more than 120,000 public chains, plus five with anomalous nucleotide sharing. TCRdb's version of the immuneACCESS table is confined to in-frame rearrangements and falls short of the full clone set. An unresolved V gene accounts for under half of the shortfall where checked; the remainder is of unknown origin. The V and J calls and clone size come from that table; D and trimming were worked out from the DNA. This sample gives roughly 89,000 clones in total; around 80% of them show up just once. The top ten constitute 2% to 2.5% of the sample.

The cohort was made up of approximately 670 healthy bone marrow donors. At the time of sampling, every cohort member was nominally healthy, though immune exposures that went unrecorded were likely present. The donor tested CMV seronegative and was one of the 352 seronegative cohort members. A peripheral blood sample was provided by each donor, and peripheral blood mononuclear cells were used for TCR beta sequencing. The Qiagen DNeasy Blood Extraction Kit was used to extract genomic DNA from the blood cell samples. With regard to this clone: The antigen it recognizes is unknown. Base qualities are not provided; no much larger clone lies one nucleotide away.

The sequence was collected from a young man in good health and CMV-seronegative. The sample was PBMCs.

The CDR3 protein sequence reads: CASRTPGQGARETQYF. The DNA is TGTGCCAGCAGGACTCCGGGACAGGGGGCACGAGAGACCCAGTACTTC. In this chain, TRBV11-2 is recombined with TRBJ2-5; 12 nucleotides in the junction match TRBD1. V and J are trimmed by 6 bases and 4 bases, and the gene matches miss 9 bases of the junction. CDR1 and CDR2, per the germline V gene, are SGHAT and FQNNGV. The CDR3 starts with the cysteine, ends with the phenylalanine, and has 16 residues. Only CDR3 DNA remains: 48 bases, in frame from the first base.